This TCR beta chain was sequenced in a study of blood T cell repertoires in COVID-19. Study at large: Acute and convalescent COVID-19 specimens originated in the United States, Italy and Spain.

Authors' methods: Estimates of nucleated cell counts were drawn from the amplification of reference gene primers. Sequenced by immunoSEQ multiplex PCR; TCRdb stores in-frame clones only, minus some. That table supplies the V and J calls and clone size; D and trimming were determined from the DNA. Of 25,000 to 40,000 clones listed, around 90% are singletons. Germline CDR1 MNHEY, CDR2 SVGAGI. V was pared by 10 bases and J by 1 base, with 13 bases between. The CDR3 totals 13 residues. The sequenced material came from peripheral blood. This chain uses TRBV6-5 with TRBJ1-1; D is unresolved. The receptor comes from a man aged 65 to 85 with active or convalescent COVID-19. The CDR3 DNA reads TGTGCCACCTTCGGAACAGCGAACACTGAAGCTTTCTTT. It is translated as CATFGTANTEAFF.